This is a list of T cell receptor beta chains from one sample in a study of CD4 T cells in relation to SARS-CoV-2 and coronaviruses. These TCRs are of unknown antigen specificity. The data were produced by immunoSEQ multiplex PCR, yet TCRdb's version contains in-frame clones alone and is incomplete. The sample carries 20,000 to 25,000 clones, around 66% recorded once. Sequenced sample: CD4+ T cells from PBMCs, cultured in vitro. The receptors derive from a human donor in good health. Both conserved end residues are part of each CDR3. The order of the fields is V gene, CDR3 length, D gene, clone size, J gene, CDR3 DNA, CDR3 protein. A D gene is named only where the DNA matches it firmly. A row's size may be missing; if present it is once, few, many or a size class.

v_call: TRBV19
cdr3_length: 14
d_call: -
clone_size: -
j_call: TRBJ1-1
cdr3_nt: TGTGCCAGTACCCCCGGGACACGGAACACTGAAGCTTTCTTT
cdr3_aa: CASTPGTRNTEAFF

v_call: TRBV2
cdr3_length: 14
d_call: -
clone_size: -
j_call: TRBJ2-3
cdr3_nt: TGTGCCAGCACGCTAAGGGATAGCACAGATACGCAGTATTTT
cdr3_aa: CASTLRDSTDTQYF

v_call: TRBV6-5
cdr3_length: 16
d_call: TRBD1
clone_size: -
j_call: TRBJ1-2
cdr3_nt: TGTGCCAGCAGTTATTTCGGACAGGGGGTTCGGTATGGCTACACCTTC
cdr3_aa: CASSYFGQGVRYGYTF

v_call: TRBV5-8
cdr3_length: 14
d_call: -
clone_size: -
j_call: TRBJ1-2
cdr3_nt: TGTGCCAGCAGCTTTGCACAGGCCTTTTATGGCTACACCTTC
cdr3_aa: CASSFAQAFYGYTF

v_call: TRBV9
cdr3_length: 13
d_call: TRBD1
clone_size: once
j_call: TRBJ2-7
cdr3_nt: TGTGCCAGCAGCGAGGGACAGGGTTACGAGCAGTACTTC
cdr3_aa: CASSEGQGYEQYF

v_call: TRBV19
cdr3_length: 13
d_call: -
clone_size: once
j_call: TRBJ2-5
cdr3_nt: TGTGCCAGTGGAGGAGGGCCTGGAGAGACCCAGTACTTC
cdr3_aa: CASGGGPGETQYF

v_call: TRBV2
cdr3_length: 13
d_call: TRBD1
clone_size: -
j_call: TRBJ2-7
cdr3_nt: TGTGCCAGCAGACGAGGACAGGGCGACGAGCAGTACTTC
cdr3_aa: CASRRGQGDEQYF

v_call: TRBV7-2
cdr3_length: 15
d_call: -
clone_size: -
j_call: TRBJ2-2
cdr3_nt: TGTGCCAGCAGCTCCCGGAGGGCCGACACCGGGGAGCTGTTTTTT
cdr3_aa: CASSSRRADTGELFF

v_call: TRBV11-1
cdr3_length: 14
d_call: TRBD1
clone_size: -
j_call: TRBJ1-1
cdr3_nt: TGTGCCAGCAGCTTCCAGGGGGGGGCCACTGAAGCTTTCTTT
cdr3_aa: CASSFQGGATEAFF

v_call: TRBV5-1
cdr3_length: 16
d_call: -
clone_size: few
j_call: TRBJ1-4
cdr3_nt: TGCGCCAGCAGCGTGGAAACGGGACGGAGGAGTGAAAAACTGTTTTTT
cdr3_aa: CASSVETGRRSEKLFF

v_call: TRBV5-4
cdr3_length: 15
d_call: -
clone_size: -
j_call: TRBJ2-2
cdr3_nt: TGTGCCAGCAGCTTGGGAACAAGAAACACCGGGGAGCTGTTTTTT
cdr3_aa: CASSLGTRNTGELFF

v_call: TRBV5-1
cdr3_length: 15
d_call: -
clone_size: -
j_call: TRBJ2-1
cdr3_nt: TGCGCCAGCAGCTTGCAATCGGGATCCTACAATGAGCAGTTCTTC
cdr3_aa: CASSLQSGSYNEQFF

v_call: TRBV14
cdr3_length: 15
d_call: -
clone_size: -
j_call: TRBJ2-5
cdr3_nt: TGTGCCAGCAGCCAAGCCCGAGGATACCAAGAGACCCAGTACTTC
cdr3_aa: CASSQARGYQETQYF

v_call: TRBV11-1
cdr3_length: 15
d_call: -
clone_size: -
j_call: TRBJ2-7
cdr3_nt: TGTGCCAGCAGCTGGCACGAGGGAAGCTCCTACGAGCAGTACTTC
cdr3_aa: CASSWHEGSSYEQYF

v_call: TRBV2
cdr3_length: 13
d_call: -
clone_size: -
j_call: TRBJ1-2
cdr3_nt: TGTGCCAGCAGTGAAGAGTTGGGATATGGCTACACCTTC
cdr3_aa: CASSEELGYGYTF

v_call: TRBV6-6
cdr3_length: 11
d_call: -
clone_size: -
j_call: TRBJ1-2
cdr3_nt: TGTGCCAGCAGTTACTCCTATGGCTACACCTTC
cdr3_aa: CASSYSYGYTF

v_call: TRBV3-1/TRBV3-2
cdr3_length: 15
d_call: -
clone_size: -
j_call: TRBJ1-4
cdr3_nt: TGTGCCAGCAGCCAAGATTCGGCCTATAATGAAAAACTGTTTTTT
cdr3_aa: CASSQDSAYNEKLFF

v_call: TRBV6-5
cdr3_length: 15
d_call: -
clone_size: -
j_call: TRBJ1-1
cdr3_nt: TGTGCCAGCAGTACCTTAAGGTGGGTGAACACTGAAGCTTTCTTT
cdr3_aa: CASSTLRWVNTEAFF

v_call: TRBV11-2
cdr3_length: 15
d_call: TRBD2
clone_size: once
j_call: TRBJ2-1
cdr3_nt: TGTGCCAGCAGCTGGACTAGCGGGTCAATCAATGAGCAGTTCTTC
cdr3_aa: CASSWTSGSINEQFF

v_call: TRBV28
cdr3_length: 19
d_call: TRBD1
clone_size: once
j_call: TRBJ2-1
cdr3_nt: TGTGCCAGCAGTACCCGGGACAGGGGGATGTGGATGGGGTTAAATGAGCAGTTCTTC
cdr3_aa: CASSTRDRGMWMGLNEQFF

v_call: TRBV14
cdr3_length: 15
d_call: TRBD1
clone_size: -
j_call: TRBJ1-2
cdr3_nt: TGTGCCAGCAGCCCGTTACCGACAGGGATGAGGGGCTACACCTTC
cdr3_aa: CASSPLPTGMRGYTF

v_call: TRBV6-6
cdr3_length: 15
d_call: -
clone_size: -
j_call: TRBJ2-7
cdr3_nt: TGTGCCAGCATCCCCCCCCAGGGGGGACTGAGGGAGCAGTACTTC
cdr3_aa: CASIPPQGGLREQYF

v_call: TRBV19
cdr3_length: 14
d_call: -
clone_size: -
j_call: TRBJ2-2
cdr3_nt: TGTGCCAGTAGTATTGGGTCGGTTGCCGGGGAGCTGTTTTTT
cdr3_aa: CASSIGSVAGELFF

v_call: TRBV2
cdr3_length: 13
d_call: TRBD2
clone_size: -
j_call: TRBJ2-4
cdr3_nt: TGTGCCAGCAGTAGCGGGGGGGGGAACATTCAGTACTTC
cdr3_aa: CASSSGGGNIQYF

v_call: TRBV4-2
cdr3_length: 17
d_call: TRBD1
clone_size: few
j_call: TRBJ1-2
cdr3_nt: TGTGCCAGCAGCCAGAGTGAAAGGGACAGGGGGTTGTATGGCTACACCTTC
cdr3_aa: CASSQSERDRGLYGYTF

v_call: TRBV7-2
cdr3_length: 13
d_call: TRBD1
clone_size: -
j_call: TRBJ1-1
cdr3_nt: TGTGCCAGCAGTCGGGGACAGCTCACTGAAGCTTTCTTT
cdr3_aa: CASSRGQLTEAFF

v_call: TRBV20-1
cdr3_length: 11
d_call: TRBD1
clone_size: few
j_call: TRBJ1-2
cdr3_nt: TGCAGTGCGGCTGGACAGGATGGCTACACCTTC
cdr3_aa: CSAAGQDGYTF

v_call: TRBV7-2
cdr3_length: 16
d_call: -
clone_size: -
j_call: TRBJ1-1
cdr3_nt: TGTGCCAGCAGCCCGTTCCTTGGGGGATCGGGCACTGAAGCTTTCTTT
cdr3_aa: CASSPFLGGSGTEAFF

v_call: TRBV21-1
cdr3_length: 16
d_call: -
clone_size: -
j_call: TRBJ2-5
cdr3_nt: TGTGCCAGCAGCTCCCGGGACAGGGGGCGAGAGGAGACCCAGTACTTC
cdr3_aa: CASSSRDRGREETQYF

v_call: TRBV5-1
cdr3_length: 15
d_call: -
clone_size: -
j_call: TRBJ2-1
cdr3_nt: TGCGCCAGCAGCTTGGTACATGGCACCATCAATGAGCAGTTCTTC
cdr3_aa: CASSLVHGTINEQFF

v_call: TRBV4-1
cdr3_length: 15
d_call: -
clone_size: few
j_call: TRBJ2-5
cdr3_nt: TGCGCCAGCAGCCAGGCCCGGGATGTCCAAGAGACCCAGTACTTC
cdr3_aa: CASSQARDVQETQYF

v_call: TRBV12-3/TRBV12-4
cdr3_length: 13
d_call: -
clone_size: -
j_call: TRBJ1-1
cdr3_nt: TGTGCCAGCAGTTTGGGCAGCTCGAGGGATGCTTTCTTT
cdr3_aa: CASSLGSSRDAFF

v_call: TRBV2
cdr3_length: 13
d_call: -
clone_size: -
j_call: TRBJ2-2
cdr3_nt: TGTGCCAGCAGTGCTCGTCAATCCGGGGAGCTGTTTTTT
cdr3_aa: CASSARQSGELFF

v_call: TRBV3-1/TRBV3-2
cdr3_length: 14
d_call: -
clone_size: few
j_call: TRBJ1-1
cdr3_nt: TGTGCCAGCAGCCGAGCAGGGTTGAGCACTGAAGCTTTCTTT
cdr3_aa: CASSRAGLSTEAFF

v_call: TRBV2
cdr3_length: 13
d_call: -
clone_size: few
j_call: TRBJ1-3
cdr3_nt: TGTGCCAGCAGTGAAGGGGAAGGAAACACCATATATTTT
cdr3_aa: CASSEGEGNTIYF

v_call: TRBV9
cdr3_length: 15
d_call: TRBD1
clone_size: -
j_call: TRBJ2-7
cdr3_nt: TGTGCCAGCAGCGTAGAAGGGGGCAAAACCTACGAGCAGTACTTC
cdr3_aa: CASSVEGGKTYEQYF